The 10 T cell receptor beta chains presented below share a single source sample, sequenced in a study of T cell repertoires in cytomegalovirus infection. Each CDR3 protein gets one entry after TCRdb re-called the reads with MiXCR. This table has some 180,000 distinct CDR3 sequences, about 15% appearing once. The specimen was CD8+ T cells from PBMCs. The receptors originated from a human donor in good health (CMV status not recorded). Some clones in this sample may be carry-over from other donors' samples.

This rearrangement joins TRBV7-9 to TRBJ2-4, with 7 positions matching TRBD2. This CDR3 has 15 amino acids. With 2 bases clipped from V and 0 bases from J, the junction kept 1 base outside the gene matches. CDR1 and CDR2 (germline): SEHNR, FQNEAQ (reference sequence). DNA of the CDR3: TGTGCCAGCAGCTTAAGCGGGGAAGCCAAAAACATTCAGTACTTC. As protein: CASSLSGEAKNIQYF.

The V gene is TRBV25-1, the J gene TRBJ2-3; 12 nucleotides agree with TRBD2. The germline CDR1 and CDR2 sequences are MGHDK and SYGVNS. Trimming removed 6 bases from V and 0 bases from J; junction bases left unmatched: 7. The CDR3 has 17 residues. This chain's CDR3 is CASRGLAGTPSTDTQYF. DNA of the CDR3: TGTGCCAGCAGAGGACTAGCGGGGACCCCTAGCACAGATACGCAGTATTTT.

CDR3 bases: TGCGCCAGCAGCCAAGATAGGGGGGGGCGGAAGTCCTACGAGCAGTACTTC. This sequence encodes CASSQDRGGRKSYEQYF. The rearrangement joins TRBV4-3 to TRBJ2-7, with a tentative D call TRBD2 (7 bases). The CDR3 is 17 amino acids. Germline CDR1 reads LGHNA; CDR2 reads YSLEER. Trimming shortened V by 0 bases and J by 1 base, and 16 bases separated the two germline ends.

The V gene is TRBV6-2 or TRBV6-3, the J gene TRBJ2-3; 15 bases are shared with TRBD2. V was clipped by 0 bases and J by 2 bases; unmatched bases: 3. From germline, CDR1 is MNHEY and CDR2 SVGEGT. The length of the CDR3 is 18 residues. CDR3 amino acids: CASSYSWTSGGVTDTQYF. In DNA form, the CDR3 reads TGTGCCAGCAGTTACTCGTGGACTAGCGGGGGGGTCACAGATACGCAGTATTTT.

A few counts support this clonotype. The chain carries TRBV6-2 or TRBV6-3 and TRBJ2-7, with D possibly TRBD2 on 5 matching bases. The V and J ends lost 2 bases and 5 bases respectively, with 13 bases between them. Germline-derived CDR1 and CDR2 are MNHEY and SVGEGT. The CDR3 length is 14 residues. The CDR3 sequence: CASSYPIEGNEQYF. The CDR3 DNA reads as TGTGCCAGCAGTTACCCGATCGAGGGTAACGAGCAGTACTTC.

CDR3 region: CASSLVGLAGGTGELFF. Written as DNA, the CDR3 is TGTGCCAGCAGCTTAGTGGGACTAGCGGGGGGCACCGGGGAGCTGTTTTTT. The chain recombines TRBV7-6 with TRBJ2-2; 15 bases fit TRBD2. CDR3 size: 17 residues. V dropped 1 base and J dropped 4; count of bases not matched to a gene: 1. Germline V gives CDR1 SGHVS, CDR2 FNYEAQ.

The chain has TRBV6-2 or TRBV6-3 and TRBJ1-1, with TRBD1 as a possible D gene (5 bases). The V gene's germline CDR1 is MNHEY and CDR2 SVGEGT. V was pared by 5 bases and J by 5 bases, with 18 bases between. This CDR3 contains 15 residues. DNA of the CDR3: TGTGCCAGCAGTCCGGCCGTGGGGTGGGGGACTGAAGCTTTCTTT. Protein sequence: CASSPAVGWGTEAFF.

The chain joins TRBV6-2 or TRBV6-3 to TRBJ2-7; D not certain. Germline assignment: CDR1 MNHEY and CDR2 SVGEGT. V was cut by 8 bases and J by 4 bases, with 9 bases left in between. The CDR3 is 11 amino acids. The CDR3 reads CASQIRYEQYF. For the CDR3, the DNA is TGTGCCAGCCAAATCCGGTACGAGCAGTACTTC.

This clonotype was seen a handful of times. J is TRBJ1-5 and V is TRBV6-2 or TRBV6-3; tentatively, D is TRBD1 (5 bases). The germline gives CDR1 MNHEY, CDR2 SVGEGT. This CDR3 comprises 16 residues. V was trimmed by 5 bases and J by 0 bases, leaving 14 bases between them. The CDR3 nucleotides read TGTGCCAGCAGTCGTCAAGGGGACTATAGCAATCAGCCCCAGCATTTT. This encodes CASSRQGDYSNQPQHF.

The table lists this clonotype with a few counts. V gene TRBV7-8 combines with J gene TRBJ2-2; D is possibly TRBD1 or TRBD2 (5 bases each). The CDR3 has 16 residues. The V end lost 0 bases, the J end lost 1 base, and 9 bases lay between the germline ends. Looked up from germline, CDR1 is SGHVS and CDR2 is FQNEAQ. The CDR3 loop is CASSLAGTVNTGELFF. The DNA for the CDR3 is TGTGCCAGCAGCTTAGCCGGGACGGTGAACACCGGGGAGCTGTTTTTT.